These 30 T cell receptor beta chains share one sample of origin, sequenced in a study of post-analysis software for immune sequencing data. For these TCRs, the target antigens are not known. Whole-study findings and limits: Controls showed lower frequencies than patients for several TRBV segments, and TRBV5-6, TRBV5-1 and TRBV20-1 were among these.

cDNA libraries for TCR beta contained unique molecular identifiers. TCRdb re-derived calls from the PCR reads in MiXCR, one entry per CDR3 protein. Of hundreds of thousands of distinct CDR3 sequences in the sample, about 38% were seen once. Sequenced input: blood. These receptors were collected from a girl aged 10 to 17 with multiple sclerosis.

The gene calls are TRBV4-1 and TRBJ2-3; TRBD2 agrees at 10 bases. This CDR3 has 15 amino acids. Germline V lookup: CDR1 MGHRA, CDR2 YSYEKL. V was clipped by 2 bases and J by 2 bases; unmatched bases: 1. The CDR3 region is CASSQTSGVTDTQYF. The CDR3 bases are TGCGCCAGCAGCCAAACTAGCGGGGTCACAGATACGCAGTATTTT.

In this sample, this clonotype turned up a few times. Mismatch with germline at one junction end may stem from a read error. CDR3 sequence reads: CASGDGTGHPEAFF. CDR3 nucleotides: TGTGCCAGCGGTGATGGGACAGGGCACCCTGAAGCTTTCTTT. The J gene is TRBJ1-1, the V gene TRBV25-1; 9 positions match TRBD1. In germline, CDR1 is MGHDK, CDR2 SYGVNS. The CDR3 is 14 amino acids.

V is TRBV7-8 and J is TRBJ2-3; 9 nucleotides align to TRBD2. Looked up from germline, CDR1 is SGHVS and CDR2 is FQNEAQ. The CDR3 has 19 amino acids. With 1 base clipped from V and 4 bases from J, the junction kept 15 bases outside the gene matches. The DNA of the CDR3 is TGTGCCAGCAGCTTAGATAGGCTCCGGAGGGGCGGGAGGGCAGATACGCAGTATTTT. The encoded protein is CASSLDRLRRGGRADTQYF. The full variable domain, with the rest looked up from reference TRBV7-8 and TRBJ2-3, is GAGVSQSPRYKVAKRGQDVALRCDPISGHVSLFWYQQALGQGPEFLTYFQNEAQLDKSGLPSDRFFAERPEGSVSTLKIQRTQQEDSAVYLCASSLDRLRRGGRADTQYFGPGTRLTVL.

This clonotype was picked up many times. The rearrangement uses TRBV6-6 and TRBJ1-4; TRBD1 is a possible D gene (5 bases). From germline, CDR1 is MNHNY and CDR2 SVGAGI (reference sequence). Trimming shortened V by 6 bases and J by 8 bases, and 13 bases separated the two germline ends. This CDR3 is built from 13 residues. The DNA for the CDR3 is TGTGCCAGCAGGGGGCGAGCTCTGGAAAAACTGTTTTTT. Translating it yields CASRGRALEKLFF.

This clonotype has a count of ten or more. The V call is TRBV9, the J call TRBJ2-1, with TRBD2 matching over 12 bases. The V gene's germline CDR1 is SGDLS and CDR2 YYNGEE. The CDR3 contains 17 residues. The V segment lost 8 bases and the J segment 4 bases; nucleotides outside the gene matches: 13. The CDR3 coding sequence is TGTGCCAGTACGGGAGATGGTGGACTAGCGGGATACAATGAGCAGTTCTTC. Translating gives CASTGDGGLAGYNEQFF. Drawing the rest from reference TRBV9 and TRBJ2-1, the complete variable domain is DSGVTQTPKHLITATGQRVTLRCSPRSGDLSVYWYQQSLDQGLQFLIQYYNGEERAKGNILERFSAQQFPDLHSELNLSSLELGDSALYFCASTGDGGLAGYNEQFFGPGTRLTVL.

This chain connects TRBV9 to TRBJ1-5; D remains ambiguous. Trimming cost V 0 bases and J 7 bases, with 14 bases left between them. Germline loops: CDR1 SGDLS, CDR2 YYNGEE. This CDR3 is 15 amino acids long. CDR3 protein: CASSVDGRAPQPQHF. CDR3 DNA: TGTGCCAGCAGCGTAGATGGTCGGGCCCCCCAGCCCCAGCATTTT.

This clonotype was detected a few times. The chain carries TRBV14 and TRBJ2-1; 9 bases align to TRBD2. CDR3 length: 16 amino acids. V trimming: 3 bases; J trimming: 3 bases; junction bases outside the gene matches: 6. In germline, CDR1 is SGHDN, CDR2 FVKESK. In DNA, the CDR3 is TGTGCCAGCAGCCAGCAAGCGGGAGGCCTCTACAATGAGCAGTTCTTC. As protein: CASSQQAGGLYNEQFF.

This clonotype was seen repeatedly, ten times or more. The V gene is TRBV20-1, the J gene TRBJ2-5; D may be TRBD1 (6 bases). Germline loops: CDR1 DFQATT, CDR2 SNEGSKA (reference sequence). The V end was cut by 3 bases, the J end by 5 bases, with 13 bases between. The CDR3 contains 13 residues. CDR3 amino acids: CSASARGRETQYF. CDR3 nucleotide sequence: TGCAGTGCTAGTGCCAGGGGACGGGAGACCCAGTACTTC.

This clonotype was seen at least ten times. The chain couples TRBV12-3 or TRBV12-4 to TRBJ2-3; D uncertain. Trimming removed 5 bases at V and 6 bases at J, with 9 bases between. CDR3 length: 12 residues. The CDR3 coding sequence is TGTGCCAGCAGTCCTGCTACGGATACGCAGTATTTT. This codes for CASSPATDTQYF.

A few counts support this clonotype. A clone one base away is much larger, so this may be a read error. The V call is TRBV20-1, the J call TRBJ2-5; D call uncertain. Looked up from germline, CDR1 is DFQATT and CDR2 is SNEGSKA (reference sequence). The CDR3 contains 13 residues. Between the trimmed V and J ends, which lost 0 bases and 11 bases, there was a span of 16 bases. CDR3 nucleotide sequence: TGCAGTGCTAGAGAGCTTCTCTACAATGAGCAGTACTTC. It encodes CSARELLYNEQYF.

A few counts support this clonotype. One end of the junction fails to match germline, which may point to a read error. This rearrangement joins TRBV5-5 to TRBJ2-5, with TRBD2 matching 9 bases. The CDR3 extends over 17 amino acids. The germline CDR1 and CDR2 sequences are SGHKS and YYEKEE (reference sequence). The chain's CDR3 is CASSLLGSGGREEAQYF. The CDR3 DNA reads TGTGCCAGCAGCTTGCTCGGTAGCGGGGGCCGTGAAGAGGCCCAGTACTTC.

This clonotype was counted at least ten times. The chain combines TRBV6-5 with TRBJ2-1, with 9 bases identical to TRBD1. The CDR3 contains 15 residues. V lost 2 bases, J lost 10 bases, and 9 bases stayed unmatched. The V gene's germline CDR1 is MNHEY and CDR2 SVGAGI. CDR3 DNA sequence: TGTGCCAGCAGTTACAAGCTTGACAGGGGGGCGGAGCAGTTCTTC. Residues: CASSYKLDRGAEQFF.

The CDR3 loop reads CASSQEEVRGYTF. The CDR3 bases are TGCGCCAGCAGCCAAGAAGAGGTACGGGGCTACACCTTC. The chain recombines TRBV4-1 with TRBJ1-2; D unresolved. V gave up 0 bases and J gave up 8 bases, with 10 bases separating them. Germline V lookup: CDR1 MGHRA, CDR2 YSYEKL. The CDR3 consists of 13 residues.

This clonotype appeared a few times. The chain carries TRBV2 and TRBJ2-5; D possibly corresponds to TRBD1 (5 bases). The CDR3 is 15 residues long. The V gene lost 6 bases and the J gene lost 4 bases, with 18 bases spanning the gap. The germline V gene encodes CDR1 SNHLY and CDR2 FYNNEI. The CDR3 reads CASRLEQGRGETQYF. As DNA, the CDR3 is TGTGCCAGCAGATTGGAGCAGGGTAGGGGAGAGACCCAGTACTTC.

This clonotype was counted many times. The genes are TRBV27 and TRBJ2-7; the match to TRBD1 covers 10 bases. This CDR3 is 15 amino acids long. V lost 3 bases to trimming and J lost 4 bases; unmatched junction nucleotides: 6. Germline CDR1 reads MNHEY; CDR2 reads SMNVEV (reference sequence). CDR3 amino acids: CASSFGTGEFYEQYF. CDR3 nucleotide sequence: TGTGCCAGCAGTTTCGGGACAGGGGAGTTTTACGAGCAGTACTTC.

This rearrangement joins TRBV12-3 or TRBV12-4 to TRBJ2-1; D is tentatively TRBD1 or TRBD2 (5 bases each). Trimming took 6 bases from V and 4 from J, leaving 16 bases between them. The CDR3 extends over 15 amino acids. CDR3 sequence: CASSTGTRGYNEQFF. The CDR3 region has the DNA TGTGCCAGCAGCACCGGGACCAGAGGTTACAATGAGCAGTTCTTC.

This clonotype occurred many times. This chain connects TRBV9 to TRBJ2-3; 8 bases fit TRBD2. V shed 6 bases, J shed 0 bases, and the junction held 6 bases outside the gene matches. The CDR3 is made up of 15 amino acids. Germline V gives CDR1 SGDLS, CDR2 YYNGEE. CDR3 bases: TGTGCCAGCAATGTCGCGGGAGGAAGCACAGATACGCAGTATTTT. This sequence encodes CASNVAGGSTDTQYF.

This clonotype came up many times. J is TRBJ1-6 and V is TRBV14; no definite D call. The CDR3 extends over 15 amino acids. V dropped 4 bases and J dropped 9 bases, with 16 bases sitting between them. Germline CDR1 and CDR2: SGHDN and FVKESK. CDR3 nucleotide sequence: TGTGCCAGCAGCCCCCGTTTAGGCTTAGGTTCACCCCTCCACTTT. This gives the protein CASSPRLGLGSPLHF.

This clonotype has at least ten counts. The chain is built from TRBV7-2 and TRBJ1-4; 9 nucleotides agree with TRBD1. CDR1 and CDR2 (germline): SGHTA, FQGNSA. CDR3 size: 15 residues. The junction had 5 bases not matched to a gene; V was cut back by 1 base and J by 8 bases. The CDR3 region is CASSLVGTGNEKLFF. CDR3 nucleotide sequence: TGTGCCAGCAGCTTAGTGGGGACAGGGAACGAAAAACTGTTTTTT.

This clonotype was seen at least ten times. CDR3: CASSPGSGRLYNEQFF. The CDR3 DNA is TGCGCCAGCAGCCCGGGAAGCGGGAGGCTTTACAATGAGCAGTTCTTC. The chain employs TRBV5-1 and TRBJ2-1; 9 bases are a match to TRBD2. The junction had 9 bases not matched to a gene; V was cut back by 4 bases and J by 4 bases. The CDR3 is 16 amino acids. CDR1 is SGHRS, CDR2 YFSETQ, per germline.

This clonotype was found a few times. The CDR3 is CSARKAGGDEQFF. In DNA, the CDR3 is TGCAGTGCTCGCAAAGCGGGGGGCGATGAGCAGTTCTTC. The V and J genes are TRBV20-1 and TRBJ2-1, with TRBD2 matching over 9 bases. The CDR3 runs 13 residues. CDR1 is DFQATT and CDR2 is SNEGSKA in the germline V gene (reference sequence). V gave up 5 bases and J gave up 8 bases; unmatched junction bases: 7.

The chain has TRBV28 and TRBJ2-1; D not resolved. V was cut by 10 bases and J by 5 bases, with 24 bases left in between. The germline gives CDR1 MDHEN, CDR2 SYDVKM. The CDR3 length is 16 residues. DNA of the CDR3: TGTGCCATCAACACCCCTCGGGCGGATAAGCACAATGAGCAGTTCTTC. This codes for CAINTPRADKHNEQFF.

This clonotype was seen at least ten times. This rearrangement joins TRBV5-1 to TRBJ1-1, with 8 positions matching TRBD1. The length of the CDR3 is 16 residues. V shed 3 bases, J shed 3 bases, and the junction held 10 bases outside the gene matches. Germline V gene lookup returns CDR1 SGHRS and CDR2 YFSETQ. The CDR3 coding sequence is TGCGCCAGCAGCTCCCGGACAGGGTTGGTGCACACTGAAGCTTTCTTT. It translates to CASSSRTGLVHTEAFF.

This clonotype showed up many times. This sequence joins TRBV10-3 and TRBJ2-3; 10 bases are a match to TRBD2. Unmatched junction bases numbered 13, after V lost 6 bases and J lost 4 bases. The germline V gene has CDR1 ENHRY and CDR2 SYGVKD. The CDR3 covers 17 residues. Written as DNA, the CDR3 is TGTGCCATCAGCCCCCGAGGGACTAGCGCGATTCCAGATACGCAGTATTTT. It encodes CAISPRGTSAIPDTQYF.

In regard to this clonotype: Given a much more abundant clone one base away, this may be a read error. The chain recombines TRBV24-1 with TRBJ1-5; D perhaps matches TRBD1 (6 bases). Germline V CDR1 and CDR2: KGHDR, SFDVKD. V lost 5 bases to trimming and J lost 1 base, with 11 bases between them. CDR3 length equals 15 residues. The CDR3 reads CATSVTQGSNQPQHF. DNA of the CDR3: TGTGCCACCAGTGTAACTCAGGGGAGCAATCAGCCCCAGCATTTT.

CDR3 amino acids: CASRGGQTVRGGYTF. The CDR3 DNA is TGTGCCAGCAGGGGCGGACAAACCGTAAGGGGAGGCTACACCTTC. V and J are TRBV12-3 or TRBV12-4 and TRBJ1-2; D is perhaps TRBD1 (5 bases). The CDR3 covers 15 residues. Trimming pared 6 bases from V and 8 bases from J, leaving 22 bases between.

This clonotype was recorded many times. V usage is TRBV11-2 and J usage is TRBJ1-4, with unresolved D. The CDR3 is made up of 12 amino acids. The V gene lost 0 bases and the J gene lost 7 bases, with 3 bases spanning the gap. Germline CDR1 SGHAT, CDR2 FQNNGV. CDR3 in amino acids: CASSLDFEKLFF. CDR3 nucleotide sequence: TGTGCCAGCAGCTTAGACTTTGAAAAACTGTTTTTT.

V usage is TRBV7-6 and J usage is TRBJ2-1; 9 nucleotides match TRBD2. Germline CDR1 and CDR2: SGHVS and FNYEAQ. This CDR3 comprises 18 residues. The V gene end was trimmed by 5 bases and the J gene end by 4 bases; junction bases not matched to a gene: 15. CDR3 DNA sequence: TGTGCCAGCAGCCGCATCGAAGGACGAGCGGGGGGTTACAATGAGCAGTTCTTC. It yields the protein CASSRIEGRAGGYNEQFF. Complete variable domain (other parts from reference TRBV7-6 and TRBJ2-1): GAGVSQSPRYKVTKRGQDVALRCDPISGHVSLYWYRQALGQGPEFLTYFNYEAQQDKSGLPNDRFSAERPEGSISTLTIQRTEQRDSAMYRCASSRIEGRAGGYNEQFFGPGTRLTVL.

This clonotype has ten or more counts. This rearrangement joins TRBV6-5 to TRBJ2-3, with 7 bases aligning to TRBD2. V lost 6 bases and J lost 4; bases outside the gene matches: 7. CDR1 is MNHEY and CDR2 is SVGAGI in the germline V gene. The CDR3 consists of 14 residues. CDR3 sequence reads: CASRRGGLADTQYF. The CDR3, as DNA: TGTGCCAGCAGACGGGGAGGACTAGCAGATACGCAGTATTTT.

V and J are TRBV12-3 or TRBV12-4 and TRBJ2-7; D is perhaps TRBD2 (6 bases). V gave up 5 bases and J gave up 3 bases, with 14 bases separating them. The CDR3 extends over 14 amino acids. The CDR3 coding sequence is TGTGCCAGCAGTCCCCTGGGGGGAGTCTACGAGCAGTACTTC. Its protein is CASSPLGGVYEQYF.